Sequencing of this T cell receptor (beta chain) was carried out in a study of blood T cell repertoires in COVID-19. This CDR3 region has 12 residues. V dropped 5 bases and J dropped 7 bases, with 11 bases sitting between them. Germline V lookup: CDR1 SGHTA, CDR2 FQGTGA. Generated by immunoSEQ multiplex PCR, the TCRdb table keeps only in-frame clones and is missing some. The sample shows approximately 200,000 clones, around 82% of them seen only once. The chain couples TRBV7-3 to TRBJ2-5; the D gene is possibly TRBD2 (6 bases). The sequence was obtained from a man in his forties or fifties who had recovered from COVID-19. Sequenced material: PBMCs or T cells enriched from blood (not recorded which). The CDR3 DNA sequence: TGTGCCAGCAGCCCCCCCGGGGGGACCCAGTACTTC. Protein product: CASSPPGGTQYF.